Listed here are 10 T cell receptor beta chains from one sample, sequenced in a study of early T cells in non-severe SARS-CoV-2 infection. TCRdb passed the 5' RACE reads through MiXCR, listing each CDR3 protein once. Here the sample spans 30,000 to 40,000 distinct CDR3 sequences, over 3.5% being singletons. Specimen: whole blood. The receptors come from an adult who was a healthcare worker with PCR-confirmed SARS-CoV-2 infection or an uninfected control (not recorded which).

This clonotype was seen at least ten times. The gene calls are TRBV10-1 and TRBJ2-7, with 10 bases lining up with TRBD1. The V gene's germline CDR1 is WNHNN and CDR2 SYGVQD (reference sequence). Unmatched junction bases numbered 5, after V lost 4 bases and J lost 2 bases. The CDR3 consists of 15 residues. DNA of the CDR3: TGCGCCAGCAGTGTGGGGACAGGGGTCCCCTACGAGCAGTACTTC. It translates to CASSVGTGVPYEQYF.

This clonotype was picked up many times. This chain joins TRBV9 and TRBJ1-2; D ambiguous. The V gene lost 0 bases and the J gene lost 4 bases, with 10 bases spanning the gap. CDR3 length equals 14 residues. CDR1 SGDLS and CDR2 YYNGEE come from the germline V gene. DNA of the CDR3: TGTGCCAGCAGCGTAGGTGGAAATCCCTATGGCTACACCTTC. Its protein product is CASSVGGNPYGYTF.

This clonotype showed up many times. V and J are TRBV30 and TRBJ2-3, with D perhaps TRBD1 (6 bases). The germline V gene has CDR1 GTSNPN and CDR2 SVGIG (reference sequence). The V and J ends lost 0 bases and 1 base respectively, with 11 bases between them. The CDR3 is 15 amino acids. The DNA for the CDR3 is TGTGCCTGGAGTGTATTAGGGGGAGGCACAGATACGCAGTATTTT. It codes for CAWSVLGGGTDTQYF.

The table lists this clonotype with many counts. The CDR3 loop reads CASSEVQGAGEQYF. DNA of the CDR3: TGTGCCAGCAGTGAAGTGCAGGGGGCGGGCGAGCAGTACTTC. This chain connects TRBV6-1 to TRBJ2-7; TRBD1 matches at 8 bases. From germline, CDR1 is MNHNS and CDR2 SASEGT. CDR3 length equals 14 residues. After removal of 1 base from V and 6 bases from J, the junction contained 5 bases not matched to a gene.

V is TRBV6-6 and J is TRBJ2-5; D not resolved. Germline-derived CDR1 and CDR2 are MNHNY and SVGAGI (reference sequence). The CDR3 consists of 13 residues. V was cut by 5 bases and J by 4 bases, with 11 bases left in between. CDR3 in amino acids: CASSHPPSETQYF. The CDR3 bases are TGTGCCAGCAGTCACCCCCCCTCAGAGACCCAGTACTTC.

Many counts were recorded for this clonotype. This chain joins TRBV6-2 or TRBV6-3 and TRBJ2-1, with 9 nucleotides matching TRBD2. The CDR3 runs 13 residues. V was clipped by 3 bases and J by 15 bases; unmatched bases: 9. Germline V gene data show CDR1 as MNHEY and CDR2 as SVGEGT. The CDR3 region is CASSYQQRGAMFF. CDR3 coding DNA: TGTGCCAGCAGTTATCAACAGCGGGGGGCTATGTTCTTC.

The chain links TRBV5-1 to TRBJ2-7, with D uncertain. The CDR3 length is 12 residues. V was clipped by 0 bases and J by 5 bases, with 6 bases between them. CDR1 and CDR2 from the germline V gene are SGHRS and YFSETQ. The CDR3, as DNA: TGCGCCAGCAGCTTGGACGGAGACGAGCAGTACTTC. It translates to CASSLDGDEQYF.

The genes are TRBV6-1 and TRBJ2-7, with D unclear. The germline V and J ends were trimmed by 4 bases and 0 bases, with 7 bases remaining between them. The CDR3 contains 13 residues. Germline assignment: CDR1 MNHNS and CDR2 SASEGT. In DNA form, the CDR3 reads TGTGCCAGCAGTGTAACAGCCTCCTACGAGCAGTACTTC. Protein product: CASSVTASYEQYF.

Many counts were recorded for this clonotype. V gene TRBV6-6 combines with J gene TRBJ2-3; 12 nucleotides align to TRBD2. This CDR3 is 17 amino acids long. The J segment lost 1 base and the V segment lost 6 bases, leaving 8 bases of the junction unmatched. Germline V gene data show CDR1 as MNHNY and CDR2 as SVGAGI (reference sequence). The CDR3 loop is CASSLLAGGRGTDTQYF. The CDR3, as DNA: TGTGCCAGCAGCCTTCTAGCGGGGGGGCGGGGCACAGATACGCAGTATTTT.

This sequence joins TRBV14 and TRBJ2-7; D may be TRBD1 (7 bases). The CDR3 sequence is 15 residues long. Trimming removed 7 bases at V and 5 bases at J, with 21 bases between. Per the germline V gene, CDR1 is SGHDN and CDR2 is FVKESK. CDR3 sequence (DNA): TGTGCCAGCAACAAAGGGCAGGGGGGCCGCAACGAGCAGTACTTC. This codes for CASNKGQGGRNEQYF.